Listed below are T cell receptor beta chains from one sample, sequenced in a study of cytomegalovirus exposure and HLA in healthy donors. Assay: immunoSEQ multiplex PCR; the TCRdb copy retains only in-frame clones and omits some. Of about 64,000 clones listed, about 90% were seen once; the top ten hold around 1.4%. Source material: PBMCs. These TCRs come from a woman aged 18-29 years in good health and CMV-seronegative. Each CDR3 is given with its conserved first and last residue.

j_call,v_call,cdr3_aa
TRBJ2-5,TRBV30,CAWSPIDSPQETQYF
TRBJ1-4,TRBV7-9,CASSTGRLNEKLFF
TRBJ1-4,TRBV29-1,CSVIGQGWEKLFF
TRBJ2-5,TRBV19,CASSHTPGHRIETQYF
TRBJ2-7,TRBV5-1,CASSGTGISNEQYF
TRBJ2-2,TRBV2,CANTQGPANTGELFF
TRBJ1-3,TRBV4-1,CASSHSLGTGTPHSGNTIYF
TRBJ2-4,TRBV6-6,CASQGGQVKNIQYF
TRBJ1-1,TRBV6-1,CASRVGVEGGSEAFF
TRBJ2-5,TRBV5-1,CASSAGTGRETQYF
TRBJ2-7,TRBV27,CASKPRVQFGEQYF
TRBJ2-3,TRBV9,CASSSGLAGTTDTQYF
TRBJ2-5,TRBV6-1,CASSGTGPWGETQYF
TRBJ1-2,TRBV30,CAWSSVLAVNYGYTF
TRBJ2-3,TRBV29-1,CSVAGGPALTDTQYF
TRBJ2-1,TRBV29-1,CSVEALGLDVEQFF
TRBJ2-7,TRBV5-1,CASSSSPGQGYEQYF
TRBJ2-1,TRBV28,CASSFWTSNNEQFF
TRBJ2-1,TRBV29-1,CSVESGPPSSHEQFF
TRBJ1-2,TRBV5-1,CASSLRTGGDGYTF
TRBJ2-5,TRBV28,CASSLHSQETQYF
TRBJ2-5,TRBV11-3,CASSLYGEETQYF
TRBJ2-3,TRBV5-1,CASSSPVGGSVLSTDTQYF
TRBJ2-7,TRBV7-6,CASSGGLADSSYEQYF
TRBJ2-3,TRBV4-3,CASRCGLAADTQYF
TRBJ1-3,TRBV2,CASSDGTAYGNTIYF